This entry is about one T cell receptor beta chain. There is no known antigen for this receptor. The record has no base qualities; no much larger clone is one base away. Spanning cysteine to phenylalanine, the CDR3 consists of 15 amino acids. The retained sequence is limited to the CDR3, 45 bases, with the frame set at the first base. CDR1 is given as MNHEY and CDR2 as SVGAGI, both from the germline V gene. V is clipped by 8 bases and J by 2 bases, and the sequence between their germline boundaries is 18 bases long. The sample is drawn from a study of control samples from healthy donors and cancer patients (dated by TCRdb to about 2020). The library was built by means of the immunoSEQ multiplex PCR assay. In its TCRdb copy, this immuneACCESS table keeps in-frame sequences only and misses some clones. Where compared with another copy, unresolved V genes explain less than half of these, and the others have no known cause. The sample table records roughly 18,000 clones; 88% of these occur just once. The ten largest clonotypes hold 8% to 10% of the sample.

Source material: PBMCs. The sequence derives from a woman between 55 and 75 years old with head and neck cancer. The chain couples TRBV6-5 to TRBJ1-1; the D segment could be TRBD1, given 6 matching bases. The DNA is as follows: TGTGCCAGCGTGGGGGGCCTGAGGCGAAACACTGAAGCTTTCTTT. Its protein reads: CASVGGLRRNTEAFF.